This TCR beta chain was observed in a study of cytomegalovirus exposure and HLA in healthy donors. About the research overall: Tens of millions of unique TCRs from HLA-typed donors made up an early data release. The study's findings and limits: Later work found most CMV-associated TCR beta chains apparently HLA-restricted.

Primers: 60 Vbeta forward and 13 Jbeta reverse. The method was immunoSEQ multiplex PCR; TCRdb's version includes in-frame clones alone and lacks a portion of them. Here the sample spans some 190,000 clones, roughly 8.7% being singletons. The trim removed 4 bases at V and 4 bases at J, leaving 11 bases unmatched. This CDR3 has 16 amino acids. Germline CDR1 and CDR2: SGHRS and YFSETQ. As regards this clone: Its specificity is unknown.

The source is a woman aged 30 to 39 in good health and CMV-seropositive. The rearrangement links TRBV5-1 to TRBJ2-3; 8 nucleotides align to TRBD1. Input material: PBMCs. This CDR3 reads CASSGTGQVGPDTQYF. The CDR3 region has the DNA TGCGCCAGCAGCGGGACGGGACAGGTGGGGCCAGATACGCAGTATTTT.